The clone carrying this TCR beta chain was observed a handful of times. This CDR3 has 11 residues. Germline values: CDR1 LNHDA, CDR2 SQIVND (reference sequence). The germline V and J ends were trimmed by 5 bases and 10 bases, with 11 bases remaining between them. TCRdb's copy holds only in-frame clones and misses some; the assay was immunoSEQ multiplex PCR. Of 87,000 or so clones in the sample, roughly 94% are singletons; the top ten hold 0.34%. The sample belongs to a study of technical replicates of blood from a handful of donors. This TCR came from a human donor in good health. Sequencing was carried out using T cells isolated from PBMCs. The chain is built from TRBV19 and TRBJ1-2, with a tentative D call TRBD1 (5 bases). The CDR3 DNA follows: TGTGCCAGTAGTGCCTCAGGGATCTACACCTTC. Its protein product is CASSASGIYTF.